One and the same sample provided the 18 T cell receptor beta chains below, sequenced in a study of T cell responses to AZD1222 COVID-19 vaccine. The data were produced by immunoSEQ multiplex PCR, yet TCRdb's version contains in-frame clones alone and is incomplete. The table records around 99,000 clones, around 90% of them present only once. Sequences were derived from peripheral blood, sampled on day 0 of AZD1222 vaccination. The receptor set was obtained from an adult in good health.

V usage is TRBV14 and J usage is TRBJ2-3, with D possibly being TRBD1 or TRBD2 (5 bases each). The CDR3 runs 16 residues. Germline values: CDR1 SGHDN, CDR2 FVKESK. The V and J ends lost 6 bases and 1 base respectively, with 17 bases between them. The CDR3 DNA reads as TGTGCCAGCAGTAAAGGGACCCGGTTGGGCACAGATACGCAGTATTTT. This sequence encodes CASSKGTRLGTDTQYF.

This clone was detected once. CDR3 sequence reads: CASSIISGQGGREPQHF. Written as DNA, the CDR3 is TGTGCCAGTAGTATAATTTCGGGACAGGGAGGGAGGGAGCCCCAGCATTTT. The rearrangement links TRBV19 to TRBJ1-5, with 9 bases identical to TRBD1. V was pared by 2 bases and J by 8 bases, with 13 bases of the junction left unmatched. The CDR3 is made up of 17 amino acids. Germline V gene data show CDR1 as LNHDA and CDR2 as SQIVND (reference sequence).

The CDR3 DNA reads as TGTGCCAGTACCGACGACAGAGGACACACTGAAGCTTTCTTT. Translated, it gives CASTDDRGHTEAFF. The chain carries TRBV19 and TRBJ1-1; D is perhaps TRBD1 (5 bases). The CDR3 has 14 residues. Trimming cost V 7 bases and J 3 bases, with 15 bases left between them. The germline V gene encodes CDR1 LNHDA and CDR2 SQIVND (reference sequence).

Only a few counts were recorded for this clone. V gene TRBV14 combines with J gene TRBJ1-3; D call uncertain. Trimming removed 0 bases from V and 4 bases from J, with 13 bases in between. CDR1 is SGHDN and CDR2 is FVKESK in the germline V gene. This CDR3 has 16 amino acids. The DNA for the CDR3 is TGTGCCAGCAGCCAAGAATTGGGGTTGGGCGGAAACACCATATATTTT. Its protein is CASSQELGLGGNTIYF.

V and J are TRBV9 and TRBJ2-5; 7 nucleotides agree with TRBD1. Germline V CDR1 and CDR2: SGDLS, YYNGEE. With 3 bases clipped from V and 1 base from J, the junction kept 3 bases outside the gene matches. The CDR3 has 14 amino acids. The CDR3 sequence: CASSGQGTQETQYF. The CDR3 region has the DNA TGTGCCAGCAGCGGACAGGGTACCCAAGAGACCCAGTACTTC.

This chain uses TRBV2 with TRBJ2-5, with a tentative D call TRBD2 (5 bases). The CDR3 is 13 amino acids. In germline, CDR1 is SNHLY, CDR2 FYNNEI. Trimming shortened V by 3 bases and J by 5 bases, and 10 bases separated the two germline ends. This CDR3 is CASSDLALETQYF. Written as DNA, the CDR3 is TGTGCCAGCAGTGACCTAGCTTTGGAGACCCAGTACTTC.

This rearrangement joins TRBV7-7 to TRBJ1-2; D is undetermined. In germline, CDR1 is SSHAT, CDR2 FNYEAQ (reference sequence). V was clipped by 5 bases and J by 4 bases, with 17 bases between them. CDR3 length: 15 residues. CDR3 amino acids: CASSPLTRDLYGYTF. CDR3 sequence (DNA): TGTGCCAGCAGCCCGCTGACGCGGGATCTCTATGGCTACACCTTC.

The chain employs TRBV5-6 and TRBJ2-4, with D maybe TRBD1 (7 bases). V was cut by 4 bases and J by 7 bases, with 18 bases left in between. Germline loops: CDR1 SGHDT, CDR2 YYEEEE. CDR3 size: 15 residues. CDR3 in DNA: TGTGCCAGCAGCCACGACAGGGAGGATGTGAACATTCAGTACTTC. It translates to CASSHDREDVNIQYF.

The chain couples TRBV25-1 to TRBJ2-2, with 7 nucleotides matching TRBD1. Germline CDR1 and CDR2: MGHDK and SYGVNS. The CDR3 covers 17 residues. V was clipped by 6 bases and J by 2 bases; unmatched bases: 12. CDR3 sequence reads: CASSRSSGTANTGELFF. In DNA, the CDR3 is TGTGCCAGCAGCCGTAGTTCCGGGACAGCAAACACCGGGGAGCTGTTTTTT. Complete variable domain (other parts from reference TRBV25-1 and TRBJ2-2): EADIYQTPRYLVIGTGKKITLECSQTMGHDKMYWYQQDPGMELHLIHYSYGVNSTEKGDLSSESTVSRIRTEHFPLTLESARPSHTSQYLCASSRSSGTANTGELFFGEGSRLTVL.

The chain is built from TRBV7-2 and TRBJ2-1, with 8 bases aligning to TRBD2. The CDR3 totals 15 residues. CDR1 SGHTA and CDR2 FQGNSA come from the germline V gene. V lost 0 bases, J lost 6 bases, and 4 bases stayed unmatched. The CDR3 is CASSLAAGVGNEQFF. The CDR3 DNA reads TGTGCCAGCAGCTTAGCAGCGGGGGTGGGCAATGAGCAGTTCTTC.

This CDR3 reads CATRDSWNYGYTF. In nucleotides, the CDR3 is TGTGCCACCAGGGACAGTTGGAACTATGGCTACACCTTC. This chain uses TRBV2 with TRBJ1-2; 7 bases align to TRBD1. This CDR3 contains 13 residues. The germline CDR1 and CDR2 sequences are SNHLY and FYNNEI. The V segment lost 10 bases and the J segment 2 bases; nucleotides outside the gene matches: 7.

This chain connects TRBV12-3 or TRBV12-4 to TRBJ1-2, with a weak D call TRBD1 (6 bases). This CDR3 has 13 residues. The V end lost 1 base, the J end lost 4 bases, and 7 bases lay between the germline ends. CDR3 sequence: CASSLGGGYGYTF. CDR3 coding DNA: TGTGCCAGCAGTTTAGGAGGGGGCTATGGCTACACCTTC.

The DNA of the CDR3 is TGTGCCAGCAAACGCCAGGGTTGGACCGGGGAGCTGTTTTTT. Translated, it gives CASKRQGWTGELFF. The V and J genes are TRBV7-3 and TRBJ2-2; tentatively, D is TRBD1 (5 bases). The CDR3 extends over 14 amino acids. Per the germline V gene, CDR1 is SGHTA and CDR2 is FQGTGA. V lost 7 bases and J lost 5, with 14 bases in between.

This clone was seen a handful of times. J is TRBJ2-7 and V is TRBV30; D remains ambiguous. V was trimmed by 0 bases and J by 3 bases, leaving 6 bases between them. This CDR3 is built from 12 residues. Germline values: CDR1 GTSNPN, CDR2 SVGIG (reference sequence). The CDR3, as DNA: TGTGCCTGGAGTGTAGCCGGCTACGAGCAGTACTTC. Residues: CAWSVAGYEQYF.

This clone came up a few times. The chain has TRBV12-3 or TRBV12-4 and TRBJ2-2, with no clear D. The V end was cut by 6 bases, the J end by 6 bases, with 5 bases between. The CDR3 extends over 11 amino acids. The CDR3 sequence: CASRGSGELFF. The CDR3 DNA follows: TGTGCCAGCAGGGGTTCCGGGGAGCTGTTTTTT.

This chain uses TRBV9 with TRBJ2-3; a weak D match, TRBD2 (7 bases). The CDR3 is made up of 16 amino acids. From germline, CDR1 is SGDLS and CDR2 YYNGEE. V was clipped by 4 bases and J by 2 bases, with 17 bases between them. The CDR3 bases are TGTGCCAGCAGCACTAGGGGGGGAGAGTACACAGATACGCAGTATTTT. Its protein product is CASSTRGGEYTDTQYF. Using reference TRBV9 and TRBJ2-3 for the parts outside the CDR3, the full variable domain is DSGVTQTPKHLITATGQRVTLRCSPRSGDLSVYWYQQSLDQGLQFLIQYYNGEERAKGNILERFSAQQFPDLHSELNLSSLELGDSALYFCASSTRGGEYTDTQYFGPGTRLTVL.

V gene TRBV6-8 combines with J gene TRBJ2-1; 14 positions agree with TRBD2. This CDR3 is built from 18 residues. Trimming removed 5 bases from V and 6 bases from J; junction bases left unmatched: 12. CDR1 and CDR2 from the germline V gene are MNHGY and SAAAGT. The CDR3 coding sequence is TGTGCCAGCAGTGCGGGACTAGCGGGGGAGATTCAATCCAATGAGCAGTTCTTC. It encodes CASSAGLAGEIQSNEQFF.

This chain joins TRBV3-1 (or the pseudogene TRBV3-2) and TRBJ2-5, with 7 bases that match TRBD1. The CDR3 has 14 amino acids. Germline trimming cut 4 bases from V and 4 bases from J; bases unmatched to any gene: 6. From germline, CDR1 is LGHDT and CDR2 YNNKEL (reference sequence). CDR3 loop: CASSPRRTGETQYF. The CDR3 nucleotides read TGTGCCAGCAGCCCACGCCGGACAGGAGAGACCCAGTACTTC.